This is a list of T cell receptor beta chains from one sample in a study of shared clonotypes between healthy human individuals. Here immunoSEQ multiplex PCR was the method, and the copy in TCRdb shows in-frame clones only, minus some. The profile covers 560,000 or so clones, with approximately 96% appearing a single time and about 0.11% taken by the ten largest. Input material: naive CD8+ T cells sorted from blood. Source of these receptors: a woman between 25 and 40 years old in good health. Both conserved end residues are part of each CDR3. A D gene is named only where the DNA matches it firmly. Rows may omit the clone size; those that give it use once, few, many or a size class.

v_gene: TRBV29-1
abundance: once
j_gene: TRBJ2-7
d_gene: TRBD1
CDR3aa: CSVRTGNTYEQYF
CDR3nt: TGCAGCGTCCGGACAGGTAATACCTACGAGCAGTACTTC

v_gene: TRBV9
abundance: -
j_gene: TRBJ2-1
d_gene: TRBD2
CDR3aa: CASSVAGIYAGVFDNEQFF
CDR3nt: TGTGCCAGCAGCGTAGCGGGCATCTACGCGGGAGTGTTCGACAATGAGCAGTTCTTC

v_gene: TRBV4-1
abundance: -
j_gene: TRBJ1-5
d_gene: -
CDR3aa: CASSQSDLNQPQHF
CDR3nt: TGCGCCAGCAGCCAATCCGACCTTAATCAGCCCCAGCATTTT

v_gene: TRBV10-2
abundance: -
j_gene: TRBJ2-5
d_gene: TRBD2
CDR3aa: CASSELAGVETQYF
CDR3nt: TGCGCCAGCAGTGAACTAGCGGGAGTAGAGACCCAGTACTTC

v_gene: TRBV19
abundance: -
j_gene: TRBJ1-1
d_gene: -
CDR3aa: CASSPSMNTEAFF
CDR3nt: TGTGCCAGTAGTCCAAGCATGAACACTGAAGCTTTCTTT

v_gene: TRBV2
abundance: -
j_gene: TRBJ2-5
d_gene: TRBD2
CDR3aa: CASSEITSGQETQYF
CDR3nt: TGTGCCAGCAGTGAAATAACTAGCGGCCAAGAGACCCAGTACTTC

v_gene: TRBV5-6
abundance: once
j_gene: TRBJ2-5
d_gene: TRBD1
CDR3aa: CASSLAGQGAWETQYF
CDR3nt: TGTGCCAGCAGCTTGGCCGGACAGGGGGCTTGGGAGACCCAGTACTTC

v_gene: TRBV6-1
abundance: -
j_gene: TRBJ2-1
d_gene: TRBD2
CDR3aa: CASSERGSGRNNEQFF
CDR3nt: TGTGCCAGCAGTGAAAGAGGTAGCGGGAGAAACAATGAGCAGTTCTTC

v_gene: TRBV28
abundance: -
j_gene: TRBJ2-7
d_gene: -
CDR3aa: CATLTSGLTYEQYF
CDR3nt: TGTGCCACACTAACCAGCGGGCTAACCTACGAGCAGTACTTC

v_gene: TRBV10-1
abundance: -
j_gene: TRBJ2-1
d_gene: -
CDR3aa: CASSEGSGRQSDEQFF
CDR3nt: TGCGCCAGCAGTGAGGGCTCGGGTCGGCAGAGTGATGAGCAGTTCTTC

v_gene: TRBV28
abundance: once
j_gene: TRBJ2-2
d_gene: -
CDR3aa: CASSFTNTGELFF
CDR3nt: TGTGCCAGCAGTTTCACGAACACCGGGGAGCTGTTTTTT

v_gene: TRBV7-9
abundance: -
j_gene: TRBJ2-3
d_gene: TRBD1
CDR3aa: CASQGADTQYF
CDR3nt: TGTGCCAGCCAGGGGGCAGATACGCAGTATTTT

v_gene: TRBV27
abundance: -
j_gene: TRBJ2-7
d_gene: TRBD1
CDR3aa: CASSLVGTGHYEQYF
CDR3nt: TGTGCCAGCAGTTTGGTTGGGACAGGCCACTACGAGCAGTACTTC

v_gene: TRBV13
abundance: -
j_gene: TRBJ2-5
d_gene: -
CDR3aa: CASSLWGAETQYF
CDR3nt: TGTGCCAGCAGCTTATGGGGGGCAGAGACCCAGTACTTC

v_gene: TRBV5-5
abundance: -
j_gene: TRBJ2-7
d_gene: TRBD1
CDR3aa: CASSLFRGQDEQYF
CDR3nt: TGTGCCAGCAGCTTGTTCAGGGGGCAGGACGAGCAGTACTTC

v_gene: TRBV9
abundance: -
j_gene: TRBJ2-1
d_gene: TRBD1
CDR3aa: CASSEGQGAYNEQFF
CDR3nt: TGTGCCAGCAGCGAGGGACAGGGGGCCTACAATGAGCAGTTCTTC

v_gene: TRBV12-2
abundance: -
j_gene: TRBJ2-7
d_gene: -
CDR3aa: CASRLEGLASEQYF
CDR3nt: TGTGCAAGTCGCTTAGAAGGACTAGCCTCCGAGCAGTACTTC

v_gene: TRBV27
abundance: -
j_gene: TRBJ1-1
d_gene: -
CDR3aa: CASSFVGDAEAFF
CDR3nt: TGTGCCAGCAGTTTCGTTGGGGACGCTGAAGCTTTCTTT

v_gene: TRBV11-2
abundance: -
j_gene: TRBJ1-1
d_gene: -
CDR3aa: CASSFEGHTEAFF
CDR3nt: TGTGCCAGCAGCTTTGAGGGGCACACTGAAGCTTTCTTT

v_gene: TRBV5-6
abundance: -
j_gene: TRBJ2-7
d_gene: TRBD1
CDR3aa: CASSWGTGVTEQYF
CDR3nt: TGTGCCAGCAGCTGGGGGACAGGGGTGACCGAGCAGTACTTC

v_gene: TRBV4-1
abundance: -
j_gene: TRBJ2-2
d_gene: -
CDR3aa: CASSPNTGELFF
CDR3nt: TGCGCCAGCAGTCCAAACACCGGGGAGCTGTTTTTT

v_gene: TRBV11-2
abundance: once
j_gene: TRBJ2-7
d_gene: TRBD2
CDR3aa: CASSSASGLYYEQYF
CDR3nt: TGTGCCAGCAGCTCCGCTAGCGGGTTGTACTACGAGCAGTACTTC

v_gene: TRBV5-1
abundance: -
j_gene: TRBJ1-6
d_gene: TRBD1
CDR3aa: CASSSGQGAGTLHF
CDR3nt: TGCGCCAGCAGCTCGGGACAGGGGGCGGGAACCCTCCACTTT

v_gene: TRBV28
abundance: -
j_gene: TRBJ1-1
d_gene: -
CDR3aa: CASIRENTEAFF
CDR3nt: TGTGCCAGCATTAGAGAGAACACTGAAGCTTTCTTT

v_gene: TRBV4-1
abundance: once
j_gene: TRBJ2-7
d_gene: -
CDR3aa: CASSHVIAHTYEQYF
CDR3nt: TGCGCCAGCAGCCATGTAATAGCTCACACCTACGAGCAGTACTTC

v_gene: TRBV6-6
abundance: -
j_gene: TRBJ2-1
d_gene: -
CDR3aa: CASSQVPGNEQFF
CDR3nt: TGTGCCAGCAGCCAGGTCCCAGGCAATGAGCAGTTCTTC

v_gene: TRBV27
abundance: once
j_gene: TRBJ2-2
d_gene: -
CDR3aa: CASSLAAGELFF
CDR3nt: TGTGCCAGCAGTTTAGCGGCCGGGGAGCTGTTTTTT

v_gene: TRBV28
abundance: -
j_gene: TRBJ2-3
d_gene: -
CDR3aa: CASILSSGSGTDTQYF
CDR3nt: TGTGCCAGCATTTTGTCTAGTGGTAGCGGCACAGATACGCAGTATTTT

v_gene: TRBV11-3
abundance: -
j_gene: TRBJ2-7
d_gene: -
CDR3aa: CASSLVYQAEGLWVTYEQYF
CDR3nt: TGTGCCAGCAGCTTAGTTTATCAGGCAGAAGGGTTGTGGGTAACCTACGAGCAGTACTTC

v_gene: TRBV28
abundance: -
j_gene: TRBJ2-7
d_gene: TRBD1
CDR3aa: CASSGQGVVGGSYEQYF
CDR3nt: TGTGCCAGCAGTGGACAGGGGGTCGTCGGGGGCTCCTACGAGCAGTACTTC

v_gene: TRBV5-1
abundance: -
j_gene: TRBJ2-1
d_gene: TRBD2
CDR3aa: CASSQRGTSGSHEQFF
CDR3nt: TGCGCCAGCAGCCAGAGGGGGACTAGCGGGAGCCATGAGCAGTTCTTC

v_gene: TRBV11-2
abundance: -
j_gene: TRBJ2-7
d_gene: TRBD1
CDR3aa: CASSLEGQGNNEQYF
CDR3nt: TGTGCCAGCAGCTTAGAGGGACAGGGCAACAACGAGCAGTACTTC

v_gene: TRBV7-2
abundance: -
j_gene: TRBJ2-1
d_gene: TRBD2
CDR3aa: CASSLPPSGNSEQFF
CDR3nt: TGTGCCAGCAGCCTCCCCCCTAGCGGGAACAGTGAGCAGTTCTTC

v_gene: TRBV4-1
abundance: -
j_gene: TRBJ2-7
d_gene: TRBD2
CDR3aa: CASSQSGLTYEQYF
CDR3nt: TGCGCCAGCAGCCAGTCGGGACTAACCTACGAGCAGTACTTC

v_gene: TRBV2
abundance: -
j_gene: TRBJ2-1
d_gene: TRBD2
CDR3aa: CASTPSSGSVNEQFF
CDR3nt: TGTGCCAGCACCCCCTCTAGCGGGAGCGTCAATGAGCAGTTCTTC

v_gene: TRBV5-1
abundance: -
j_gene: TRBJ2-7
d_gene: TRBD2
CDR3aa: CASSIGLAGGTGSYEQYF
CDR3nt: TGCGCCAGCAGCATAGGACTAGCGGGAGGTACCGGCTCCTACGAGCAGTACTTC

v_gene: TRBV28
abundance: once
j_gene: TRBJ1-2
d_gene: TRBD1
CDR3aa: CASSSQGVFSYGYTF
CDR3nt: TGTGCCAGCAGTTCCCAGGGGGTCTTCTCCTATGGCTACACCTTC

v_gene: TRBV5-1
abundance: -
j_gene: TRBJ2-1
d_gene: -
CDR3aa: CASSQGELASEQFF
CDR3nt: TGCGCCAGCAGCCAGGGGGAACTAGCGAGTGAGCAGTTCTTC

v_gene: TRBV11-2
abundance: once
j_gene: TRBJ2-2
d_gene: -
CDR3aa: CACSPGTMNTGELFF
CDR3nt: TGTGCCTGCAGTCCCGGGACAATGAACACCGGGGAGCTGTTTTTT

v_gene: TRBV27
abundance: -
j_gene: TRBJ2-1
d_gene: -
CDR3aa: CASSPRGYSYNEQFF
CDR3nt: TGTGCCAGCAGTCCCCGCGGGTACTCCTACAATGAGCAGTTCTTC

v_gene: TRBV14
abundance: -
j_gene: TRBJ1-1
d_gene: -
CDR3aa: CASSLRPQSLEAFF
CDR3nt: TGTGCCAGCAGCTTACGGCCACAGTCCCTGGAAGCTTTCTTT

v_gene: TRBV27
abundance: -
j_gene: TRBJ2-7
d_gene: -
CDR3aa: CASSYGQSYEQYF
CDR3nt: TGTGCCAGCAGTTACGGACAGAGCTACGAGCAGTACTTC

v_gene: TRBV13
abundance: once
j_gene: TRBJ2-3
d_gene: -
CDR3aa: CASSGVGYSTDTQYF
CDR3nt: TGTGCCAGCAGCGGAGTGGGCTATAGCACAGATACGCAGTATTTT

v_gene: TRBV28
abundance: -
j_gene: TRBJ2-7
d_gene: TRBD2
CDR3aa: CASTSPRESHEQYF
CDR3nt: TGTGCCAGCACATCCCCGCGGGAGTCCCACGAGCAGTACTTC

v_gene: TRBV5-1
abundance: -
j_gene: TRBJ2-5
d_gene: -
CDR3aa: CASSLGTNYQETQYF
CDR3nt: TGCGCCAGCAGCTTGGGTACCAATTACCAAGAGACCCAGTACTTC

v_gene: TRBV6-1
abundance: -
j_gene: TRBJ2-5
d_gene: -
CDR3aa: CASSEDRAETQYF
CDR3nt: TGTGCCAGCAGTGAAGACAGGGCCGAGACCCAGTACTTC

v_gene: TRBV28
abundance: few
j_gene: TRBJ2-7
d_gene: -
CDR3aa: CASSTGSTYEQYF
CDR3nt: TGTGCCAGCAGTACCGGGAGCACCTACGAGCAGTACTTC

v_gene: TRBV4-1
abundance: -
j_gene: TRBJ2-7
d_gene: TRBD2
CDR3aa: CASSQEASGSAHEQYF
CDR3nt: TGCGCCAGCAGCCAAGAAGCTAGCGGGAGTGCCCACGAGCAGTACTTC

v_gene: TRBV4-1
abundance: once
j_gene: TRBJ2-7
d_gene: -
CDR3aa: CASSQGTHEQYF
CDR3nt: TGCGCCAGCAGCCAAGGGACCCACGAGCAGTACTTC

v_gene: TRBV30
abundance: -
j_gene: TRBJ2-1
d_gene: -
CDR3aa: CAWSVGAGASNEQFF
CDR3nt: TGTGCCTGGAGTGTAGGGGCAGGGGCGAGCAATGAGCAGTTCTTC